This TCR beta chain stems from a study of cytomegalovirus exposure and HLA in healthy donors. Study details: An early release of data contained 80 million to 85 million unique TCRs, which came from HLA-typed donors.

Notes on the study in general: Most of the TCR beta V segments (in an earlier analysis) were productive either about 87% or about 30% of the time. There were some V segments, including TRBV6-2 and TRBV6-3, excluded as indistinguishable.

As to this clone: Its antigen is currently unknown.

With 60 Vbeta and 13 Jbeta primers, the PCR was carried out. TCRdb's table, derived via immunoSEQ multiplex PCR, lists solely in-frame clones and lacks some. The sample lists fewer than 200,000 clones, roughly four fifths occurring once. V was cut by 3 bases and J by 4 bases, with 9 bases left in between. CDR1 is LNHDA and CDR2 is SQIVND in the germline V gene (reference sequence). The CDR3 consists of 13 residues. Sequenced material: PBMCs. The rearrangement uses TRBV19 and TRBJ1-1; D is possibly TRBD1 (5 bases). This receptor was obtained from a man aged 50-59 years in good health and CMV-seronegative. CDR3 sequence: CASSIRGVTEAFF. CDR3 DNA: TGTGCCAGTAGTATCCGGGGGGTCACTGAAGCTTTCTTT. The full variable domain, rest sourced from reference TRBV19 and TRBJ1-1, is DGGITQSPKYLFRKEGQNVTLSCEQNLNHDAMYWYRQDPGQGLRLIYYSQIVNDFQKGDIAEGYSVSREKKESFPLTVTSAQKNPTAFYLCASSIRGVTEAFFGQGTRLTVV.